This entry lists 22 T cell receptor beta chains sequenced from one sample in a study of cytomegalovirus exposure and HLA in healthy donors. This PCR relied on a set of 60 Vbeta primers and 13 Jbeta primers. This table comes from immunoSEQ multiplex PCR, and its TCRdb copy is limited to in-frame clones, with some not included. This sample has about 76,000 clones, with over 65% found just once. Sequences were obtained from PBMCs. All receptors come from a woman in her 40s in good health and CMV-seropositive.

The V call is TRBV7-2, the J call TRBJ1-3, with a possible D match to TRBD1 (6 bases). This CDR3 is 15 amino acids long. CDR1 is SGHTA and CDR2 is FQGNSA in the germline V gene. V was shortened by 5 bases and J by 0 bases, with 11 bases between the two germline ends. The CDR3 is CASSRLTGSGNTIYF. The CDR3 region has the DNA TGTGCCAGCAGCCGTCTGACAGGCTCTGGAAACACCATATATTTT.

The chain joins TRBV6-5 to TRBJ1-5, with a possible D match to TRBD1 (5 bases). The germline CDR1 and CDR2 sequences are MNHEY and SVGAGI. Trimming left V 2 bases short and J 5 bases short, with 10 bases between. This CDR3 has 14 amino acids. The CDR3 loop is CASSYVGPDQPQHF. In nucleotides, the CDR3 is TGTGCCAGCAGTTACGTGGGGCCAGATCAGCCCCAGCATTTT.

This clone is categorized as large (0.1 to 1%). In nucleotides, the CDR3 is TGCAGCGTTGAATCTATACAGGCCATCAACACTGAAGCTTTCTTT. This gives the protein CSVESIQAINTEAFF. The J gene is TRBJ1-1, the V gene TRBV29-1, with a weak D call TRBD1 (5 bases). This CDR3 is built from 15 residues. The V gene's germline CDR1 is SQVTM and CDR2 ANQGSEA. Trimming cost V 2 bases and J 2 bases, with 15 bases left between them.

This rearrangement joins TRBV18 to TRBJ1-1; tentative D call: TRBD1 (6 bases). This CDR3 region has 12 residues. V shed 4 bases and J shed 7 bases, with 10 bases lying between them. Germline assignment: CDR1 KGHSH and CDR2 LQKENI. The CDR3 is CASSLTGNEAFF. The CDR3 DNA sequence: TGTGCCAGCTCACTAACAGGGAATGAAGCTTTCTTT. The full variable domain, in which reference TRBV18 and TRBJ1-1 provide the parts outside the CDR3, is NAGVMQNPRHLVRRRGQEARLRCSPMKGHSHVYWYRQLPEEGLKFMVYLQKENIIDESGMPKERFSAEFPKEGPSILRIQQVVRGDSAAYFCASSLTGNEAFFGQGTRLTVV.

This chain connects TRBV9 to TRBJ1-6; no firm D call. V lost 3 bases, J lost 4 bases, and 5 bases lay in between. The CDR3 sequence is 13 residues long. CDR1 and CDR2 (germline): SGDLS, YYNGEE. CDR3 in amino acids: CASSARYNSPLHF. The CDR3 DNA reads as TGTGCCAGCAGCGCCCGTTATAATTCACCCCTCCACTTT.

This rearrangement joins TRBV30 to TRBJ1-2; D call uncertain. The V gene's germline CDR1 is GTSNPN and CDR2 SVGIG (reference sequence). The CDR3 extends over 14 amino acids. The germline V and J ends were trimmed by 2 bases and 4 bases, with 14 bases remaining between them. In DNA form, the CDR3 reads TGTGCCTGGAGTTTTCGGGGATTTTTCTATGGCTACACCTTC. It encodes CAWSFRGFFYGYTF.

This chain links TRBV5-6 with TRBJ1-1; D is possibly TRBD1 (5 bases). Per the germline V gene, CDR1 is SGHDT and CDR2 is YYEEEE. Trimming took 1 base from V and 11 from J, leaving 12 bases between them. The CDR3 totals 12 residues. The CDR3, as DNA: TGTGCCAGCAGCTTGAAGGAGGGGCGCGCTTTCTTT. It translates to CASSLKEGRAFF.

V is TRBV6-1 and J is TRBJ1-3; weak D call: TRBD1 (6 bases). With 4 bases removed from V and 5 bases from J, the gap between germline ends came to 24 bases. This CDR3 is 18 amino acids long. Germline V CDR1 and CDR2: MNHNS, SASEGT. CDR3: CASSANRALENRRNTIYF. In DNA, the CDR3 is TGTGCCAGCAGTGCTAACAGGGCTTTGGAAAACCGGAGAAACACCATATATTTT.

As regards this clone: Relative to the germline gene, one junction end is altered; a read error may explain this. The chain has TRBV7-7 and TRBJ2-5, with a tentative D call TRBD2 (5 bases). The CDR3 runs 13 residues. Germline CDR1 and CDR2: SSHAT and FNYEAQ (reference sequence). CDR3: CASSSLGGETQYF. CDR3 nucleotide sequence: TGTGCTAGCAGCAGCCTAGGCGGGGAGACCCAGTACTTC.

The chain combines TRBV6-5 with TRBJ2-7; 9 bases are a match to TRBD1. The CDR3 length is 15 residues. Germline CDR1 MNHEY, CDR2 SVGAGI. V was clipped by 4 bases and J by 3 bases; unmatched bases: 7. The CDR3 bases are TGTGCCAGCAGTTCGCCGGGACAGGGAGTCTACGAGCAGTACTTC. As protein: CASSSPGQGVYEQYF.

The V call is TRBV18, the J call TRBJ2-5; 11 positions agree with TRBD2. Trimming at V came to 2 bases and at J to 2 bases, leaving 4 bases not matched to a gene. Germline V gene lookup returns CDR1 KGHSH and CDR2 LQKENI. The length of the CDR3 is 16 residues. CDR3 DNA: TGTGCCAGCTCACCAGAGCTAGCGGGGGGACAAGAGACCCAGTACTTC. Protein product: CASSPELAGGQETQYF.

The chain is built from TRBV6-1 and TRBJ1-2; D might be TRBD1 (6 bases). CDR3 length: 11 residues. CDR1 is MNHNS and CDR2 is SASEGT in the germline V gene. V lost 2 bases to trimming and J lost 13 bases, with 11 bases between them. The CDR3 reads CASSELYRATF. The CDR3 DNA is TGTGCCAGCAGTGAATTGTACAGGGCCACCTTC.

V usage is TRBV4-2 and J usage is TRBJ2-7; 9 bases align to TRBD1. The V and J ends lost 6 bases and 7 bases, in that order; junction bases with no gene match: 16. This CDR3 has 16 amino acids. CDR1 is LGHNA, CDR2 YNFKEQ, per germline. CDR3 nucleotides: TGTGCCAGCAGGTCATCGGACAGGGGTTTACCCTCTGAGCAGTACTTC. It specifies CASRSSDRGLPSEQYF.

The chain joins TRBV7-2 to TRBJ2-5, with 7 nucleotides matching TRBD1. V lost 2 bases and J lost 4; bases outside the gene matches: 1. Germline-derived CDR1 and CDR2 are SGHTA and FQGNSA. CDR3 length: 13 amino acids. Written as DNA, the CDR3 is TGTGCCAGCAGCTTAAGGGGGCCAGAGACCCAGTACTTC. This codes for CASSLRGPETQYF.

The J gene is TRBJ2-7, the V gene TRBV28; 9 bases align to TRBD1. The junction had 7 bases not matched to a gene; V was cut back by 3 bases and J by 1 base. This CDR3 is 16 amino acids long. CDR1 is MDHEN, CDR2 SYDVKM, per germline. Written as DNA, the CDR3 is TGTGCCAGCAGTTTCTTCGGGACAGGGAGTTCCTACGAGCAGTACTTC. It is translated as CASSFFGTGSSYEQYF.

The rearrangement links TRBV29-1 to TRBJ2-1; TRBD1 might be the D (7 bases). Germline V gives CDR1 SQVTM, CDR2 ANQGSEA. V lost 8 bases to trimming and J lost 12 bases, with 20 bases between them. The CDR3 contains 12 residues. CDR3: CSTGGQIFSQFF. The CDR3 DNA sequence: TGCAGCACCGGGGGACAGATCTTTTCGCAGTTCTTC.

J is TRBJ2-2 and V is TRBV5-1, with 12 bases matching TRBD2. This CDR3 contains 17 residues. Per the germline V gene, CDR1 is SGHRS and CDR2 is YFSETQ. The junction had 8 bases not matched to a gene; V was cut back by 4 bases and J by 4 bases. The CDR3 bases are TGCGCCAGCAGCCCACTAGCGGGGGGCCTGGGCACCGGGGAGCTGTTTTTT. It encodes CASSPLAGGLGTGELFF.

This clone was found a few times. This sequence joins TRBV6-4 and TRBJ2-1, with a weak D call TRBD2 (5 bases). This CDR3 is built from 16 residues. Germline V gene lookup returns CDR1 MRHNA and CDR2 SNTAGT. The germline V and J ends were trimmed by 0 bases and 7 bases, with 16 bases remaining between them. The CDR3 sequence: CASSDSSSPGLNEQFF. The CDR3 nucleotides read TGTGCCAGCAGTGACTCAAGTAGTCCCGGACTGAATGAGCAGTTCTTC.

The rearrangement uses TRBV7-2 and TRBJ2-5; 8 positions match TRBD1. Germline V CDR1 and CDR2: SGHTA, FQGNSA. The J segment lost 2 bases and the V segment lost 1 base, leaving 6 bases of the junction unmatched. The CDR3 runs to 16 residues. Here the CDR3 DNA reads TGTGCCAGCAGCTTAGGTTCGAGGACAGGGCAAGAGACCCAGTACTTC. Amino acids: CASSLGSRTGQETQYF. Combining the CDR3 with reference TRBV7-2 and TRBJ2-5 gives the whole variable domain GAGVSQSPSNKVTEKGKDVELRCDPISGHTALYWYRQSLGQGLEFLIYFQGNSAPDKSGLPSDRFSAERTGGSVSTLTIQRTQQEDSAVYLCASSLGSRTGQETQYFGPGTRLLVL.

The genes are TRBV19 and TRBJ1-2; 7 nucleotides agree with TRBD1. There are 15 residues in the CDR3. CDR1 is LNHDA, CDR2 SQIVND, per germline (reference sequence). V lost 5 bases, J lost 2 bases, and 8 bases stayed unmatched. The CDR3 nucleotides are TGTGCCAGTAGTCCACGACAGGGCTCAAACTATGGCTACACCTTC. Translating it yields CASSPRQGSNYGYTF.

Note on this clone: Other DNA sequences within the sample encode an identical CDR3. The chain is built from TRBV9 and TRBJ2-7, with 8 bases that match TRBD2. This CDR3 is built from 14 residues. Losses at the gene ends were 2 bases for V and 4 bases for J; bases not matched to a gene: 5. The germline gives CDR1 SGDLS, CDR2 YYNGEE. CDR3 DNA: TGTGCCAGCAGCGTGGGGACTAGTCATTACGAGCAGTACTTC. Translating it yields CASSVGTSHYEQYF.

CDR3 loop: CASSPSGQVRDTQYF. CDR3 nucleotides: TGTGCCAGCAGCCCAAGCGGGCAGGTTAGAGATACGCAGTATTTT. The chain carries TRBV7-8 and TRBJ2-3, with D possibly TRBD2 on 6 matching bases. The CDR3 length is 15 residues. The V end was cut by 5 bases, the J end by 5 bases, with 17 bases between. Germline V gives CDR1 SGHVS, CDR2 FQNEAQ. Full variable domain (missing parts from reference TRBV7-8 and TRBJ2-3): GAGVSQSPRYKVAKRGQDVALRCDPISGHVSLFWYQQALGQGPEFLTYFQNEAQLDKSGLPSDRFFAERPEGSVSTLKIQRTQQEDSAVYLCASSPSGQVRDTQYFGPGTRLTVL.